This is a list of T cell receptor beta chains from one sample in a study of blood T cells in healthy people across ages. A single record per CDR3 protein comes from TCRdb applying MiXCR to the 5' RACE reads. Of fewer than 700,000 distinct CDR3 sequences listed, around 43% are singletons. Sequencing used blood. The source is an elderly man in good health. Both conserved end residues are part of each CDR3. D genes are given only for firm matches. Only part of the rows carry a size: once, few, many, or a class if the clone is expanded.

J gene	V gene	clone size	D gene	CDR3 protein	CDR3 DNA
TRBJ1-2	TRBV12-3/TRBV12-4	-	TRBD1	CASSVQGAQGYTF	TGTGCCAGCAGTGTCCAGGGGGCGCAAGGCTACACCTTC
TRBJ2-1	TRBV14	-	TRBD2	CASSQAGGSRFF	TGTGCCAGCAGCCAAGCGGGGGGGTCACGGTTCTTC
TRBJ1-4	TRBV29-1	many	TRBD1	CSAEAGGGEKLFF	TGCAGCGCTGAAGCAGGGGGTGGTGAAAAACTGTTTTTT
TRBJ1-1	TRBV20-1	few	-	CSAPEGGWGTEAFF	TGCAGTGCTCCCGAGGGGGGTTGGGGCACTGAAGCTTTCTTT
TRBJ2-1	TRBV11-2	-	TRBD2	CASSLAASGANEQFF	TGTGCCAGCAGCTTAGCGGCTAGCGGAGCCAATGAGCAGTTCTTC
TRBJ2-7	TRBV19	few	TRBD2	CASTGTSVYEQYF	TGTGCCAGTACCGGGACTAGCGTCTACGAGCAGTACTTC
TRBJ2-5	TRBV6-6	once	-	CASSRSQGSQETQYF	TGTGCCAGCAGTCGATCTCAGGGGTCCCAAGAGACCCAGTACTTC
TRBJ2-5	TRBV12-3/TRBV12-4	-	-	CASSLSGGAEQYF	TGTGCCAGTAGTTTGTCGGGGGGCGCAGAGCAGTACTTC
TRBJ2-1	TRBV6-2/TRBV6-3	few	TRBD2	CASYPSGRSYNEQFF	TGTGCCAGCTATCCGAGCGGGAGATCCTACAATGAGCAGTTCTTC
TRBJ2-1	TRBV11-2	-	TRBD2	CASSFRTSRVHNEQFF	TGTGCCAGCAGCTTCCGGACTAGCCGGGTCCACAATGAGCAGTTCTTC
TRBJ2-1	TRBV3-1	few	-	CASSQQNEQFF	TGTGCCAGCAGCCAGCAGAATGAGCAGTTCTTC
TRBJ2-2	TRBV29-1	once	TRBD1	CSIPQGAEAGELFF	TGCAGCATCCCACAGGGGGCTGAGGCCGGGGAGCTGTTTTTT
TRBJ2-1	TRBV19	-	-	CASSIRQTNEQFF	TGTGCCAGTAGTATCCGCCAGACAAATGAGCAGTTCTTC
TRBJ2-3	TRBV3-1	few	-	CASSLRGLAPSTDTQYF	TGTGCCAGCAGCCTCCGGGGTCTAGCGCCTAGCACAGATACGCAGTATTTT
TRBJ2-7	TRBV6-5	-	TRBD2	CASSYSASGRYEQYF	TGTGCCAGCAGTTACTCGGCTAGCGGACGCTACGAGCAGTACTTC